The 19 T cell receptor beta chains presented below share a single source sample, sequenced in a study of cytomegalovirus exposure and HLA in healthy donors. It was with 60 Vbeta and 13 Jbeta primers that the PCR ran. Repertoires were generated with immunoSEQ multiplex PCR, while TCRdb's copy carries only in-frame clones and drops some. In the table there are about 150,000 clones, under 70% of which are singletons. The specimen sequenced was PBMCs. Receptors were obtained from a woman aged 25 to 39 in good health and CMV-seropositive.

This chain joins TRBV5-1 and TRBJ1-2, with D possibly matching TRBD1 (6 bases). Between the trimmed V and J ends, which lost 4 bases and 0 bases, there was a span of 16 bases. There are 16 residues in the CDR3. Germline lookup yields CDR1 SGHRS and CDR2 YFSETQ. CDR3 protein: CASSGSRGNSNYGYTF. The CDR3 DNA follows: TGCGCCAGCAGCGGAAGTAGGGGGAACTCTAACTATGGCTACACCTTC.

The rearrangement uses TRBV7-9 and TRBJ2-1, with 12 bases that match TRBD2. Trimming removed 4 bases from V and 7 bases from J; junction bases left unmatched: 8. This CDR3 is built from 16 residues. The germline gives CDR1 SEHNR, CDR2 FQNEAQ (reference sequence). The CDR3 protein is CASSYASGGAVNEQFF. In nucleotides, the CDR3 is TGTGCCAGCAGCTATGCTAGCGGGGGGGCCGTGAATGAGCAGTTCTTC.

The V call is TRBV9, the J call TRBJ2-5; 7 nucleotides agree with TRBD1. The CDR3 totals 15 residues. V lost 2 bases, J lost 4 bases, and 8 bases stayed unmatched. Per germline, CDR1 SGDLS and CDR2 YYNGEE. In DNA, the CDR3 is TGTGCCAGCAGCGTGACAACAGGGGCGGCAGAGACCCAGTACTTC. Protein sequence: CASSVTTGAAETQYF.

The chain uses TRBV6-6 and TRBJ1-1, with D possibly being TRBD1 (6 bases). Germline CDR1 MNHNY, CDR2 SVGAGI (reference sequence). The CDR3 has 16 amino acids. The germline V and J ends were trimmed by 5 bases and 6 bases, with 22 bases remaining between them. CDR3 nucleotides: TGTGCCAGCAGTAGTTACGATAGAGGGGGAATAGCTGAAGCTTTCTTT. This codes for CASSSYDRGGIAEAFF.

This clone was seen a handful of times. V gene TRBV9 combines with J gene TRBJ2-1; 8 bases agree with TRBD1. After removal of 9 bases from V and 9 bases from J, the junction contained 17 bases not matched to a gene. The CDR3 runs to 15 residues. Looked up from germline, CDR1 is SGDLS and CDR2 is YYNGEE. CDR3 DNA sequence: TGTGCCACCTCCAGGGGCAGGGGGCGCACAGGTGAGCAGTTCTTC. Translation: CATSRGRGRTGEQFF.

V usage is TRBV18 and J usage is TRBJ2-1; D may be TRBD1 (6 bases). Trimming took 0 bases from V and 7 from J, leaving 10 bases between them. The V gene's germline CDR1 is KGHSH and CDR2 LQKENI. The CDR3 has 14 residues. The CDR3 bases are TGTGCCAGCTCACCACCGATCAGGGGTAATGAGCAGTTCTTC. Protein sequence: CASSPPIRGNEQFF.

CDR3 sequence reads: CASSFAQGNEQFF. The CDR3 DNA follows: TGCGCCAGCAGCTTCGCGCAGGGTAATGAGCAGTTCTTC. The rearrangement uses TRBV5-1 and TRBJ2-1, with D perhaps matching TRBD1 (5 bases). Germline CDR1 and CDR2: SGHRS and YFSETQ. V was shortened by 2 bases and J by 7 bases, with 10 bases between the two germline ends. The CDR3 loop spans 13 amino acids.

The CDR3 reads CASRGGLAGYNEQFF. DNA of the CDR3: TGTGCCAGCAGGGGGGGACTAGCAGGCTACAATGAGCAGTTCTTC. The chain recombines TRBV2 with TRBJ2-1, with 9 bases identical to TRBD2. V shed 6 bases and J 3 bases; nucleotides not matched to a gene: 6. This CDR3 contains 15 residues. The germline gives CDR1 SNHLY, CDR2 FYNNEI.

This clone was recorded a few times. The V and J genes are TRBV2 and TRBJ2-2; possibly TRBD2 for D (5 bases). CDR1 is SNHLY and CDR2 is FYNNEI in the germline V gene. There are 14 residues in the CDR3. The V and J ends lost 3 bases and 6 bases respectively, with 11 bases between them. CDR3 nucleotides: TGTGCCAGCAGTGAGTTATTGGGAGCCGGGGAGCTGTTTTTT. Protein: CASSELLGAGELFF.

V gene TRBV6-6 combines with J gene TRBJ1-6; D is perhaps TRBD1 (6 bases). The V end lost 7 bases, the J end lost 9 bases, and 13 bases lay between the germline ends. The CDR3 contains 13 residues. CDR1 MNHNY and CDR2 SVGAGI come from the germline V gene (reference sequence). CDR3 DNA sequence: TGTGCCAGCATCGGGGGGCTAAGTTCACCCCTCCACTTT. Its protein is CASIGGLSSPLHF.

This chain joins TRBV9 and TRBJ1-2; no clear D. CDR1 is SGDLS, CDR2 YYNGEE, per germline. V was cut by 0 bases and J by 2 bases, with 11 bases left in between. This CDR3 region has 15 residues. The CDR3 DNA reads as TGTGCCAGCAGCGTAGAGCTCTCGGGGAACTATGGCTACACCTTC. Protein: CASSVELSGNYGYTF. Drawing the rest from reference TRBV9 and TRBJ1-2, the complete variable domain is DSGVTQTPKHLITATGQRVTLRCSPRSGDLSVYWYQQSLDQGLQFLIQYYNGEERAKGNILERFSAQQFPDLHSELNLSSLELGDSALYFCASSVELSGNYGYTFGSGTRLTVV.

In DNA form, the CDR3 reads TGTGCCAGCAGCTCGGCGGGGACTGTCTACGAGCAGTACTTC. This codes for CASSSAGTVYEQYF. The V call is TRBV27, the J call TRBJ2-7; possibly TRBD2 for D (6 bases). V lost 6 bases to trimming and J lost 3 bases, with 15 bases between them. The germline V gene encodes CDR1 MNHEY and CDR2 SMNVEV (reference sequence). This CDR3 is built from 14 residues.

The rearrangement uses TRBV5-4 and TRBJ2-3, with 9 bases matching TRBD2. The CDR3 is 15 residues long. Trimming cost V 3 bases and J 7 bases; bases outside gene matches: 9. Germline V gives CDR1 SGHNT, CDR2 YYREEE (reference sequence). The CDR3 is CASSSAGTSYNTQYF. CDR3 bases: TGTGCCAGCAGCTCCGCGGGGACTAGCTATAATACGCAGTATTTT.

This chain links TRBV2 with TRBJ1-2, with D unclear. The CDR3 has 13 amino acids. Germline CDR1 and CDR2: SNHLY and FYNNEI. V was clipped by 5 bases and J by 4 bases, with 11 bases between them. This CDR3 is CASSRQIGYGYTF. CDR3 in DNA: TGTGCCAGCAGTAGACAAATCGGCTATGGCTACACCTTC. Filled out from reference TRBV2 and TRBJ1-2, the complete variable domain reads EPEVTQTPSHQVTQMGQEVILRCVPISNHLYFYWYRQILGQKVEFLVSFYNNEISEKSEIFDDQFSVERPDGSNFTLKIRSTKLEDSAMYFCASSRQIGYGYTFGSGTRLTVV.

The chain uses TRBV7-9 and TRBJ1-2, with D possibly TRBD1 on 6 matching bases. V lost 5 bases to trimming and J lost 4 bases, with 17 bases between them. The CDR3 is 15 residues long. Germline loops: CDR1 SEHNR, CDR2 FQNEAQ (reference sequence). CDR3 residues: CASSRLQGDIYGYTF. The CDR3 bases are TGTGCCAGCAGCCGACTACAGGGAGACATCTATGGCTACACCTTC.

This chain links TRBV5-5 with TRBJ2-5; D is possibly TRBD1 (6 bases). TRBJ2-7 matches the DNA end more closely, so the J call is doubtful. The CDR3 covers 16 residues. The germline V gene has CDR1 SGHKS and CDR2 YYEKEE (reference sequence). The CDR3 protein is CASSLIEAVRGYEQYF. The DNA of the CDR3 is TGTGCCAGCAGCTTGATAGAGGCAGTCAGGGGCTACGAGCAGTACTTC.

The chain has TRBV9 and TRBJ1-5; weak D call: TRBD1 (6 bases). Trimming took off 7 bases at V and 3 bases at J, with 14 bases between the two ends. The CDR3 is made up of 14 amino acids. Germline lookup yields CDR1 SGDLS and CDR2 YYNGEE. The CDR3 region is CASSQGFHNQPQHF. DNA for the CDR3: TGTGCCAGCTCACAGGGCTTCCACAATCAGCCCCAGCATTTT.

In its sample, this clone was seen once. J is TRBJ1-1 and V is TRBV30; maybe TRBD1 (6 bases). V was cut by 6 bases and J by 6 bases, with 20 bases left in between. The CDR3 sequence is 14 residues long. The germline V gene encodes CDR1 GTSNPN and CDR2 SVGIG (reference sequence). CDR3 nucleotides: TGTGCCTGCCCCCCGGGGGGGCAAGGAGCTGAAGCTTTCTTT. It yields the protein CACPPGGQGAEAFF. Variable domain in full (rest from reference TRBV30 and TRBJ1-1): SQTIHQWPATLVQPVGSPLSLECTVEGTSNPNLYWYRQAAGRGLQLLFYSVGIGQISSEVPQNLSASRPQDRQFILSSKKLLLSDSGFYLCACPPGGQGAEAFFGQGTRLTVV.

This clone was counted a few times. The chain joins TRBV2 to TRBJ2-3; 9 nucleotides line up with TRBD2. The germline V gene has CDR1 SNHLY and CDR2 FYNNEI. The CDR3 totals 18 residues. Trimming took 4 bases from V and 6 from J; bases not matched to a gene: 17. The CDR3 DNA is TGTGCCAGCAGTGCCGCCAGTGCAGCTAGCGGGGATTGGGATACGCAGTATTTT. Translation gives CASSAASAASGDWDTQYF.